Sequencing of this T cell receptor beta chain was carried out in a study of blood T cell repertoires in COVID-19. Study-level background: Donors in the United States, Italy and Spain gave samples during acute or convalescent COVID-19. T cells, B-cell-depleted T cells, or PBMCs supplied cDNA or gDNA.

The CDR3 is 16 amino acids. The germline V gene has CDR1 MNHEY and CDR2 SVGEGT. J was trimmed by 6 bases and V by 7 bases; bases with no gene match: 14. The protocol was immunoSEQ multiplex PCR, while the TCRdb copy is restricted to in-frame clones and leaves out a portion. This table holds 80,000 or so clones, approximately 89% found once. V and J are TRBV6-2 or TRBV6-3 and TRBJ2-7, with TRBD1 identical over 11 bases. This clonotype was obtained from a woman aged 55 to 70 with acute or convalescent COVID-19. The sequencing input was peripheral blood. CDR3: CASTPPFAGTGGEQYF. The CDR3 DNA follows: TGTGCCAGCACCCCCCCTTTTGCCGGGACAGGGGGCGAGCAGTACTTC.